This T cell receptor (beta chain) emerged from a study of cytomegalovirus exposure and HLA in healthy donors. Healthy bone marrow donors made up the donor group. This CDR3 has 14 residues. CDR1 and CDR2 from the germline V gene are MDHEN and SYDVKM. The V end lost 5 bases, the J end lost 4 bases, and 14 bases lay between the germline ends. The PCR ran on 60 Vbeta and 13 Jbeta primers. Sequenced by immunoSEQ multiplex PCR; TCRdb stores in-frame clones only, minus some. The sample shows around 140,000 clones, and 1.5% to 1.7% sits with its ten largest clones. The TCR sequence derives from a woman aged 35 to 49 in good health and CMV-seronegative. The genes are TRBV28 and TRBJ1-1; no definite D call. The sample was PBMCs. The CDR3 nucleotides read TGTGCCAGCAGTACCCAGACTGGAACCACTGAAGCTTTCTTT. It yields the protein CASSTQTGTTEAFF.